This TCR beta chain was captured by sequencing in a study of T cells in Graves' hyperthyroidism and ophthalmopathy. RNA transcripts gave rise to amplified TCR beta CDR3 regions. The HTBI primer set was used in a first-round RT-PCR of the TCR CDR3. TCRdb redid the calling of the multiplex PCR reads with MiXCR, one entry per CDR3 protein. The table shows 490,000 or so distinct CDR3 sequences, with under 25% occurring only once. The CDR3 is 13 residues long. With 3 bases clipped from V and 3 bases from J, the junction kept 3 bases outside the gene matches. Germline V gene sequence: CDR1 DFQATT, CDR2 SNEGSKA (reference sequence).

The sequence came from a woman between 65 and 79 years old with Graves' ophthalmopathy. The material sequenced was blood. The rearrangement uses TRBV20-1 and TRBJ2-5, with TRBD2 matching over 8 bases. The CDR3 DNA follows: TGCAGTGCTAGCACCGGGGGGGAAGAGACCCAGTACTTC. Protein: CSASTGGEETQYF.